Each of the 21 T cell receptor beta chains below was sequenced from the same sample in a study of beta chain features in type 1 diabetes. The whole isolated RNA underwent reverse transcription, so sequencing captured expressed TCRB transcripts. Data came from immunoSEQ multiplex PCR; TCRdb stores just in-frame clones and leaves some out. This table holds over 600,000 clones, 12% found once. Study-wide results and caveats: Type 1 diabetes patients had TCRB CDR3s that were shorter (moderately but significantly so) in all four CD4+ subsets.

The antigens these receptors bind are not known. The sample taken for sequencing was naive CD4+ T cells from blood. Every receptor here comes from a man aged 30 to 39 with type 1 diabetes.

V is TRBV10-2 and J is TRBJ2-1, with 7 bases that match TRBD1. The CDR3 covers 15 residues. Trimming took 3 bases from V and 6 from J; bases not matched to a gene: 8. In germline, CDR1 is WSHSY, CDR2 SAAADI. CDR3 bases: TGCGCCAGCAGTGATCCCGGGACAGCCCCCAATGAGCAGTTCTTC. Its translation is CASSDPGTAPNEQFF.

This clone showed up just a few times. This chain links TRBV10-3 with TRBJ2-2, with TRBD1 identical over 9 bases. Germline V gene data show CDR1 as ENHRY and CDR2 as SYGVKD. There are 14 residues in the CDR3. Germline trimming cut 8 bases from V and 3 bases from J; bases unmatched to any gene: 4. CDR3 nucleotide sequence: TGTGCCATCGGACGACAGGGGGACACCGGGGAGCTGTTTTTT. As protein: CAIGRQGDTGELFF.

This clone was detected only a few times. The rearrangement links TRBV2 to TRBJ1-1, with D hard to call. Germline CDR1 SNHLY, CDR2 FYNNEI. Trimming left V 4 bases short and J 1 base short, with 13 bases between. CDR3 size: 15 residues. The CDR3 reads CASSVSSSENTEAFF. For the CDR3, the DNA is TGTGCCAGCAGTGTTTCTTCGTCGGAGAACACTGAAGCTTTCTTT.

This sequence joins TRBV11-3 and TRBJ2-5; D possibly corresponds to TRBD1 (6 bases). Between the trimmed V and J ends, which lost 1 base and 5 bases, there was a span of 11 bases. The germline CDR1 and CDR2 sequences are SGHNT and YENEEA. This CDR3 is 14 amino acids long. The CDR3 spells CASSLGSRGETQYF. CDR3 nucleotides: TGTGCCAGCAGCTTAGGATCGAGGGGGGAGACCCAGTACTTC.

This clone appeared a few times. The chain has TRBV29-1 and TRBJ2-1; tentatively, D is TRBD1 or TRBD2 (5 bases each). Germline loops: CDR1 SQVTM, CDR2 ANQGSEA. The CDR3 runs 13 residues. V was shortened by 4 bases and J by 9 bases, with 16 bases between the two germline ends. CDR3 amino acids: CSVAGTLGIEQFF. CDR3 in DNA: TGCAGCGTTGCAGGGACGCTGGGGATTGAGCAGTTCTTC.

There are a few counts of this clone. The chain combines TRBV18 with TRBJ2-4; D gene ambiguous. The CDR3 covers 14 residues. In germline, CDR1 is KGHSH, CDR2 LQKENI. Trimming cost V 3 bases and J 4 bases, with 10 bases left between them. The CDR3 DNA follows: TGTGCCAGCTCACCTGAGCACATAAAAAACATTCAGTACTTC. As protein: CASSPEHIKNIQYF.

The V and J genes are TRBV7-2 and TRBJ1-1; 8 positions match TRBD1. Germline loops: CDR1 SGHTA, CDR2 FQGNSA. V shed 4 bases and J 1 base; nucleotides not matched to a gene: 5. The CDR3 runs 15 residues. CDR3 amino acids: CASSYHRGENTEAFF. Here the CDR3 DNA reads TGTGCCAGCAGCTACCACAGGGGGGAGAACACTGAAGCTTTCTTT.

The rearrangement uses TRBV4-3 and TRBJ1-2; D not resolved. Deletions cut 2 bases from V and 4 bases from J, with 14 bases between. CDR1 and CDR2 from the germline V gene are LGHNA and YSLEER. CDR3 size: 15 residues. The CDR3 nucleotides are TGCGCCAGCAGCCAATCTAGCGGTTATGGCTATGGCTACACCTTC. It specifies CASSQSSGYGYGYTF.

This clone was found a few times. This chain links TRBV4-2 with TRBJ2-3; 9 nucleotides agree with TRBD2. This CDR3 has 16 amino acids. CDR1 and CDR2 from the germline V gene are LGHNA and YNFKEQ. V lost 3 bases to trimming and J lost 0 bases; unmatched junction nucleotides: 4. The CDR3 coding sequence is TGTGCCAGCAGCCAGGCTAGCGGGACTAGCACAGATACGCAGTATTTT. Protein: CASSQASGTSTDTQYF.

J is TRBJ2-7 and V is TRBV28, with a weak D call TRBD2 (6 bases). This CDR3 has 13 amino acids. The germline V and J ends were trimmed by 6 bases and 2 bases, with 11 bases remaining between them. Germline V gene data show CDR1 as MDHEN and CDR2 as SYDVKM. The CDR3 sequence is CASRSGQTYEQYF. As DNA, the CDR3 is TGTGCCAGCAGGAGCGGGCAGACCTACGAGCAGTACTTC.

This clone was seen only a few times. V usage is TRBV29-1 and J usage is TRBJ1-4, with D unclear. V was clipped by 4 bases and J by 7 bases, with 16 bases between them. Germline CDR1 SQVTM, CDR2 ANQGSEA. The CDR3 has 14 amino acids. The CDR3 DNA is TGCAGCGTTGTTCTCCCTCAGACGGCTGAAAAACTGTTTTTT. Amino acids: CSVVLPQTAEKLFF.

This chain links TRBV9 with TRBJ1-2; the D gene is possibly TRBD1 (6 bases). Germline V gene sequence: CDR1 SGDLS, CDR2 YYNGEE. The CDR3 is made up of 14 amino acids. The V end was cut by 3 bases, the J end by 5 bases, with 14 bases between. The CDR3 reads CASSAGQSFYGYTF. Written as DNA, the CDR3 is TGTGCCAGCAGCGCCGGACAGTCCTTTTATGGCTACACCTTC.

This clone has more than one count but fewer than ten. The chain carries TRBV2 and TRBJ2-1; D call uncertain. The CDR3 consists of 12 residues. The ends were cut back, 4 bases at V and 2 bases at J, with 3 bases in the middle. CDR1 and CDR2 from the germline V gene are SNHLY and FYNNEI. CDR3 amino acids: CASSGPYNEQFF. In DNA, the CDR3 is TGTGCCAGCAGTGGACCCTACAATGAGCAGTTCTTC.

The sample holds a few counts of this clone. The chain employs TRBV4-3 and TRBJ2-2; tentative D call: TRBD1 (5 bases). There are 15 residues in the CDR3. Trimming left V 5 bases short and J 4 bases short, with 14 bases between. CDR1 is LGHNA, CDR2 YSLEER, per germline. The CDR3 DNA reads as TGCGCCAGCAGCAGACGTCAGGGTCCCACCGGGGAGCTGTTTTTT. As protein: CASSRRQGPTGELFF.

A few counts support this clone. V and J are TRBV6-5 and TRBJ2-5, with D tentatively TRBD1 (5 bases). V was trimmed by 2 bases and J by 1 base, leaving 11 bases between them. The length of the CDR3 is 15 residues. The germline V gene encodes CDR1 MNHEY and CDR2 SVGAGI. The CDR3 DNA reads as TGTGCCAGCAGTTACCTAACGACAGCCCAAGAGACCCAGTACTTC. It yields the protein CASSYLTTAQETQYF.

This clone was observed a few times. This rearrangement joins TRBV9 to TRBJ2-1; 10 nucleotides agree with TRBD2. From germline, CDR1 is SGDLS and CDR2 YYNGEE. The CDR3 consists of 16 residues. J gave up 7 bases and V 0 bases, and 7 bases lay outside the gene matches. The CDR3 here is CASSVGASGGVNEQFF. The DNA for the CDR3 is TGTGCCAGCAGCGTAGGAGCTAGCGGGGGTGTTAATGAGCAGTTCTTC.

This clone turned up a few times. The J gene is TRBJ1-4, the V gene TRBV11-2; 9 positions match TRBD1. The CDR3 extends over 15 amino acids. V lost 0 bases, J lost 5 bases, and 1 base stayed unmatched. Germline V gene lookup returns CDR1 SGHAT and CDR2 FQNNGV. CDR3: CASSLEGTGNEKLFF. CDR3 in DNA: TGTGCCAGCAGCTTAGAAGGGACAGGGAATGAAAAACTGTTTTTT.

This clone came up a few times. This chain links TRBV4-3 with TRBJ2-5; unclear D gene. The CDR3 runs to 12 residues. Germline V lookup: CDR1 LGHNA, CDR2 YSLEER. V lost 2 bases and J 7 bases, leaving 8 bases between the germline ends. The CDR3 DNA reads TGCGCCAGCAGCCAAAAAGACGGGACCCAGTACTTC. It translates to CASSQKDGTQYF.

The J gene is TRBJ2-3, the V gene TRBV7-2; 8 positions agree with TRBD1. Unmatched junction bases numbered 11, after V lost 5 bases and J lost 4 bases. This CDR3 contains 16 residues. Germline CDR1 is SGHTA and CDR2 is FQGNSA. CDR3 sequence reads: CASSRYRDRSSDTQYF. DNA of the CDR3: TGTGCCAGCAGCCGATACCGGGACAGGTCTTCAGATACGCAGTATTTT.

This clone was seen more than once but under ten times. This chain connects TRBV6-5 to TRBJ2-7; 8 nucleotides line up with TRBD1. V was clipped by 5 bases and J by 3 bases; unmatched bases: 9. From germline, CDR1 is MNHEY and CDR2 SVGAGI. CDR3 size: 15 residues. The CDR3 loop reads CASSRLTGERYEQYF. The CDR3 DNA sequence: TGTGCCAGCAGTCGCCTGACAGGGGAGCGCTACGAGCAGTACTTC.

The rearrangement joins TRBV29-1 to TRBJ1-3, with D hard to call. The CDR3 length is 13 residues. V was clipped by 3 bases and J by 2 bases, with 8 bases between them. CDR1 and CDR2 (germline): SQVTM, ANQGSEA. The CDR3 here is CSVDSGAGNTIYF. The DNA of the CDR3 is TGCAGCGTTGACTCCGGGGCTGGAAACACCATATATTTT.